This T cell receptor beta chain was documented in a study of blood T cell repertoires in COVID-19. Method: immunoSEQ multiplex PCR; TCRdb's copy keeps in-frame clones and lacks some. The table has around 250,000 clones, roughly 83% seen once. The ends lost 5 bases at V and 5 bases at J; junction bases unmatched: 6. The CDR3 extends over 14 amino acids. Germline CDR1 is SEHNR and CDR2 is FQNEAQ (reference sequence). This TCR was recovered from an elderly man with acute or convalescent COVID-19. The specimen was peripheral blood. The chain is built from TRBV7-9 and TRBJ2-5; 9 nucleotides line up with TRBD1. Here the CDR3 reads CASSPGQGGETQYF. As DNA, the CDR3 is TGTGCCAGCAGCCCGGGACAGGGTGGCGAGACCCAGTACTTC.